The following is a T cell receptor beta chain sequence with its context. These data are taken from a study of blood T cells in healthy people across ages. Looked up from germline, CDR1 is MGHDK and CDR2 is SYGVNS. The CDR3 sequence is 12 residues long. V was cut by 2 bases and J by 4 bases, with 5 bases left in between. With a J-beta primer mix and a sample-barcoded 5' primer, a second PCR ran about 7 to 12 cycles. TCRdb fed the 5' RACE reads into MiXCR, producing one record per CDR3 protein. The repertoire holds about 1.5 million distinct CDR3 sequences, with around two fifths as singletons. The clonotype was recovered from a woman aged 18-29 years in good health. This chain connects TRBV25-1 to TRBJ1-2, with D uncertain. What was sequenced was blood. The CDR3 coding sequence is TGTGCCAGCAGTGAACCTTTCTATGGCTACACCTTC. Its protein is CASSEPFYGYTF.